This entry lists 4 T cell receptor beta chains sequenced from one sample in a study of circulating CD8 cells and anti-PD-1 response in melanoma. Live CD3+CD8+TCRalphabeta+ cells were sorted into four subsets by PD-1 and/or TIGIT. TCR libraries were prepared from 15 ng of total RNA with the QIAseq Immune Repertoire TCR panel. From the reads, TCRdb called clonotypes with MiXCR, one entry per CDR3 protein. The table has around 1,100 distinct CDR3 sequences, over 8% seen once. The sequencing here drew on CD8+ T cells from PBMCs, taken at baseline or after one month of anti-PD-1 therapy (not recorded which). These receptors were collected from a human donor with melanoma.

By share of the sample, this clonotype is medium-sized. V usage is TRBV7-2 and J usage is TRBJ2-7, with TRBD1 as a possible D gene (6 bases). With 5 bases removed from V and 6 bases from J, the gap between germline ends came to 20 bases. This CDR3 spans 15 amino acids. The germline V gene has CDR1 SGHTA and CDR2 FQGNSA. CDR3 in DNA: TGTGCCAGCAGCCGACCCATAGGGGGTTGGGGCGAGCAGTACTTC. Translated: CASSRPIGGWGEQYF.

This clonotype is judged large. The genes are TRBV29-1 and TRBJ2-3; D gene ambiguous. Germline V gives CDR1 SQVTM, CDR2 ANQGSEA. Trimming cost V 3 bases and J 1 base, with 5 bases left between them. CDR3 size: 12 residues. The CDR3 coding sequence is TGCAGCGTTGATGGGGGCACAGATACGCAGTATTTT. Its protein product is CSVDGGTDTQYF.

This clonotype is judged medium-sized. The chain couples TRBV19 to TRBJ1-5; 9 bases fit TRBD1. The CDR3 sequence is 15 residues long. The V and J ends lost 7 bases and 4 bases, in that order; junction bases with no gene match: 8. Germline CDR1 and CDR2: LNHDA and SQIVND (reference sequence). CDR3: CASNLQGAVNQPQHF. CDR3 DNA: TGTGCCAGTAACCTACAGGGGGCCGTGAATCAGCCCCAGCATTTT.

The chain combines TRBV19 with TRBJ1-1; maybe TRBD1 (6 bases). The CDR3 length is 15 residues. V lost 1 base to trimming and J lost 5 bases, with 14 bases between them. Germline values: CDR1 LNHDA, CDR2 SQIVND (reference sequence). The CDR3 reads CASSIGAGEGTEAFF. In DNA form, the CDR3 reads TGTGCCAGTAGTATAGGGGCAGGGGAAGGAACTGAAGCTTTCTTT.